A selection of T cell receptor beta chains follows, all from one sample in a study of Ad26.COV2.S vaccination and SARS-CoV-2 variants. Profiling relied on immunoSEQ multiplex PCR, and the TCRdb table lists in-frame clones only, not all of them. The data show about 680,000 clones, with approximately 88% seen just once and around 1.4% held by the top ten. Material: peripheral blood, obtained in a trial of Ad26.COV2.S vaccine versus placebo. These receptors were taken from a person between 18 and 65 years old who received the Ad26.COV2.S COVID-19 vaccine or a placebo. CDR3s include the opening cysteine and the closing phenylalanine or tryptophan. D genes are given only for firm matches. Size is omitted from some rows. Given values are once, few, many or a class for expanded clones.

V: TRBV2
J: TRBJ1-5
size: -
D: TRBD1
DNA: TGTGCCAGCAGTGACCAGGGGGTTCAGCCCCAGCATTTT
CDR3: CASSDQGVQPQHF

V: TRBV7-2
J: TRBJ1-1
size: -
D: -
DNA: TGTGCCAGCAGACTAATAGTCGACGGGAACACTGAAGCTTTCTTT
CDR3: CASRLIVDGNTEAFF

V: TRBV30
J: TRBJ2-1
size: -
D: TRBD1
DNA: TGTGCCTGGAGTGGTCGGGGGACAGGGGGCAATGAGCAGTTCTTC
CDR3: CAWSGRGTGGNEQFF

V: TRBV6-6
J: TRBJ1-4
size: -
D: -
DNA: TGTGCCAGCAGTTACTCGGATGCAACTAATGAAAAACTGTTTTTT
CDR3: CASSYSDATNEKLFF

V: TRBV10-3
J: TRBJ1-3
size: -
D: TRBD1
DNA: TGTGCCATCAGCGGACAGGTGTCTTCTGGAAACACCATATATTTT
CDR3: CAISGQVSSGNTIYF

V: TRBV3-1/TRBV3-2
J: TRBJ2-5
size: -
D: -
DNA: TGTGCCAGCAGCCGTCTCGACTTTGGAGAAGAGACCCAGTACTTC
CDR3: CASSRLDFGEETQYF

V: TRBV7-9
J: TRBJ2-7
size: -
D: TRBD2
DNA: TGTGCCAGCAGCGCGGGGGGCGATCCCTACGAGCAGTACTTC
CDR3: CASSAGGDPYEQYF

V: TRBV10-1
J: TRBJ2-7
size: -
D: -
DNA: TGCGCCAGCAGTGATTTACAGGGTGCCTACGAGCAGTACTTC
CDR3: CASSDLQGAYEQYF

V: TRBV5-6
J: TRBJ1-4
size: -
D: TRBD1
DNA: TGTGCCAGCGGACAGGGAAATGAAAAACTGTTTTTT
CDR3: CASGQGNEKLFF

V: TRBV7-8
J: TRBJ1-4
size: -
D: -
DNA: TGTGCCAGCAGACCAGGTGCAACTAATGAAAAACTGTTTTTT
CDR3: CASRPGATNEKLFF

V: TRBV30
J: TRBJ2-5
size: -
D: TRBD1
DNA: TGTGCCTGTACAGGGGGCGCAGAGACCCAGTACTTC
CDR3: CACTGGAETQYF

V: TRBV15
J: TRBJ2-7
size: -
D: TRBD1
DNA: TGTGCCACCAGCACATCGCTAGATGGGAGTTACAGGGGCGAGCAGTACTTC
CDR3: CATSTSLDGSYRGEQYF

V: TRBV3-1/TRBV3-2
J: TRBJ1-3
size: -
D: -
DNA: TGTGCCAGCAGCCAATATGGCTCTGGAAACACCATATATTTT
CDR3: CASSQYGSGNTIYF

V: TRBV9
J: TRBJ1-1
size: -
D: -
DNA: TGTGCCAGCAGCGCCCGTTCGCCGGGTGAAGCTTTCTTT
CDR3: CASSARSPGEAFF

V: TRBV2
J: TRBJ1-3
size: -
D: -
DNA: TGTGCCAGCAGTGCTCAGGGATCGGGAAACACCATATATTTT
CDR3: CASSAQGSGNTIYF

V: TRBV7-9
J: TRBJ1-2
size: -
D: -
DNA: TGTGCCAGCACCGATAAGACTAACTATGGCTACACCTTC
CDR3: CASTDKTNYGYTF

V: TRBV5-1
J: TRBJ1-1
size: once
D: -
DNA: TGCGCCAGCAGCTTGGGTCCGGGCATGAACACTGAAGCTTTCTTT
CDR3: CASSLGPGMNTEAFF

V: TRBV2
J: TRBJ2-7
size: -
D: -
DNA: TGTGCCAGCAGTGTAGCAAGCAGGGCCTACGAGCAGTACTTC
CDR3: CASSVASRAYEQYF

V: TRBV15
J: TRBJ2-3
size: -
D: TRBD1
DNA: TGTGCCACCAGCAGGGCGGGGCAGGGGGCTAGAGATACGCAGTATTTT
CDR3: CATSRAGQGARDTQYF

V: TRBV5-6
J: TRBJ2-7
size: -
D: -
DNA: TGTGCCAGCGCTTCGGGACTTTCTTACGAGCAGTACTTC
CDR3: CASASGLSYEQYF

V: TRBV4-1
J: TRBJ2-1
size: -
D: -
DNA: TGCGCCAGCAGCCAAGTACGGAGCGGGAAAGGGGACAGTGAGCAGTTCTTC
CDR3: CASSQVRSGKGDSEQFF

V: TRBV5-4
J: TRBJ1-6
size: -
D: -
DNA: TGTGCCAGCAGCTTAAGTGGGGGTAGCTCCTATAATTCACCCCTCCACTTT
CDR3: CASSLSGGSSYNSPLHF

V: TRBV4-3
J: TRBJ2-5
size: -
D: TRBD1
DNA: TGCGCCAGCAGCCAAGGGGTATTGACAGGGGGCGGTGAGACCCAGTACTTC
CDR3: CASSQGVLTGGGETQYF